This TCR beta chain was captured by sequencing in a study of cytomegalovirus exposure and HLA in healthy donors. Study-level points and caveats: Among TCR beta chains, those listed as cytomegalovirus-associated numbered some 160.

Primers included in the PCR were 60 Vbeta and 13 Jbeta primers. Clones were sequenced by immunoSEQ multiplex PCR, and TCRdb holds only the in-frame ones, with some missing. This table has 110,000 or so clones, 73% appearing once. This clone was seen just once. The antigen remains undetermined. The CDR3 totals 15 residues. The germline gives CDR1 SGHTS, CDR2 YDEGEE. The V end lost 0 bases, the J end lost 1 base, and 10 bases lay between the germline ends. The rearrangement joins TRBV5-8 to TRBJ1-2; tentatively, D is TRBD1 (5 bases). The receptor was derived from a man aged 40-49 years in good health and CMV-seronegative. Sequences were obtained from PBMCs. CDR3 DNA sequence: TGTGCCAGCAGCTTGGTTTTGACAGATAACTATGGCTACACCTTC. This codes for CASSLVLTDNYGYTF.